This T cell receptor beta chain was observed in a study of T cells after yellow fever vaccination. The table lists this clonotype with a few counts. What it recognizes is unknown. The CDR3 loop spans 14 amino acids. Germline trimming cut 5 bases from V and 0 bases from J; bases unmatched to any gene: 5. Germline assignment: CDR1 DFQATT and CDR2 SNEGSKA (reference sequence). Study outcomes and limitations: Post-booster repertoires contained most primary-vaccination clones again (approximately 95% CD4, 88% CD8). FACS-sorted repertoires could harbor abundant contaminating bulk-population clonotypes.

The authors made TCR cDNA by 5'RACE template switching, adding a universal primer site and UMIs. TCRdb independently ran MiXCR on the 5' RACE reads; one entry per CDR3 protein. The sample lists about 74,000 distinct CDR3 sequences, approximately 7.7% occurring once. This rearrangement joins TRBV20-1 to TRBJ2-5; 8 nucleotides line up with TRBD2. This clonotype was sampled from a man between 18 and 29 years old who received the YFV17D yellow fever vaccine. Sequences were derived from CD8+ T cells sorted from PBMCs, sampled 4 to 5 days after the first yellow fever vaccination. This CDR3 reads CSARGGTNQETQYF. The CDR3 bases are TGCAGTGCTCGCGGGGGGACGAACCAAGAGACCCAGTACTTC.